This entry describes one T cell receptor beta chain. Its antigen has not been determined. The input lacks base qualities; no much larger clone sits a single base away. The entry originates in a study of T cell responses to AZD1222 COVID-19 vaccine (dated by TCRdb to 2020 to 2023). With respect to the entire study: Because spike-specific TCR depth and breadth did not differ between the two schedules, AZD1222 recipients who got a second dose at roughly 4 weeks were pooled with those who got a second dose at roughly 12 weeks. A total of 230 to 250 trial participants underwent TCR sequencing, of whom about 210 had received two doses of AZD1222 and 26 had received two doses of the MenACWY control vaccine. Trial participants were enrolled by age into 18-55, 56-69 and 70-plus year subgroups, with about 150, 28 and 57 TCR-sequenced participants respectively.

CDR1 and CDR2 were assigned from the germline V gene as LGHNA and YNFKEQ. V is pared back by 0 bases and J by 8 bases, with 19 bases lying between the germline termini. There are 17 amino acids in the CDR3, from cysteine to phenylalanine inclusive. The entry retains the CDR3 DNA only, 51 bases that are in frame from base 1. Points the paper makes about the study in general: Reportedly, almost half of the unique spike-specific TCRs recognized epitopes lying outside the regions that are mutated in the B.1.351 and B.1.1.7 variants. Most participants were white British and females outnumbered males, and the authors suggested that clonal diversity may have been underestimated. Because no day 14 peak-response samples were available, repertoires were characterized only after the peak T cell response. The 56-69-year group was small, and its depth increase did not reach significance, likely because of low power. Conclusions about previously exposed vaccinees are limited because only six or seven AZD1222 recipients were SARS-CoV-2 seropositive at baseline. CD4 TCRs associated with the vaccine covered the entire spike protein, and the dominant responses were in regions 160-218 and 743-854. After two AZD1222 doses, both the breadth and the depth of spike-specific TCRs were significantly higher than at day 0 and than in MenACWY recipients.

The CDR3 regions of human TCRbeta chains were subjected to immunosequencing. The authors' pipeline ran thus. Repertoire TCRs were matched against a reference library of SARS-CoV-2-specific TCRs generated with the MIRA antigen-specificity platform. Breadth was defined as the fraction of unique TCRs that were SARS-CoV-2-associated, and depth was defined as the fraction of total T cells that were SARS-CoV-2-associated. Each spike-specific TCR was assigned to its reactive spike region and to a CD4 or CD8 class using the MIRA data. Log10-transformed breadth and depth values were compared by one-way ANOVA with Sidak's multiple comparisons tests. Sourced from immuneACCESS, this table was stored by TCRdb with only in-frame sequences that have V and J called. A share of the clones is absent; for the studies checked, an unresolved V gene accounts for under half, and the remainder has no known explanation. Clonal size and the V and J genes are those of that table, whereas D and trimming came from the DNA. The table for this sample lists more than 250,000 clones; 85% to 95% of them were counted only once. The ten largest make up roughly 0.5% of the sample.

The time point label, read with the paper, signifies: baseline before first vaccination. The vaccinee samples were drawn from two UK trials, COV001 and COV002, one of which was a single-blind randomized controlled phase 2/3 trial testing AZD1222 (ChAdOx1 nCoV-19) in healthy adults. For TCRbeta chain sequencing, PBMC samples from trial participants were taken at day 0 and at day 28 after the second dose. The chain uses TRBV4-2 and TRBJ1-4; TRBD1 is possibly the D segment (5 matching bases). The sample was peripheral blood, taken on day 0 of AZD1222 vaccination. The clonotype was recovered from an adult in good health. CDR3 region: CASSQEVVGGGGEKLFF. In nucleotides, the sequence is TGTGCCAGCAGCCAAGAGGTGGTCGGGGGAGGAGGGGAAAAACTGTTTTTT.